This T cell receptor (beta chain) was documented in a study of T cell changes during pregnancy in multiple sclerosis. Profiled with immunoSEQ multiplex PCR; TCRdb holds only in-frame clones, not every one. This sample yields under 60,000 clones, of which 85% to 95% are seen a single time; 0.25% belongs to the top ten. The CDR3 contains 15 residues. Germline lookup yields CDR1 MGHRA and CDR2 YSYEKL. Trimming removed 0 bases from V and 2 bases from J, with 11 bases in between. This TCR derives from a female donor with multiple sclerosis, enrolled in a pregnancy study. The rearrangement uses TRBV4-1 and TRBJ2-7; D is unresolved. Sequencing used CD4+ T cells from peripheral blood mononuclear cells, obtained in the third trimester of pregnancy. This chain's CDR3 is CASSQDSTQPYEQYF. Written as DNA, the CDR3 is TGCGCCAGCAGCCAAGATAGCACACAACCCTACGAGCAGTACTTC.